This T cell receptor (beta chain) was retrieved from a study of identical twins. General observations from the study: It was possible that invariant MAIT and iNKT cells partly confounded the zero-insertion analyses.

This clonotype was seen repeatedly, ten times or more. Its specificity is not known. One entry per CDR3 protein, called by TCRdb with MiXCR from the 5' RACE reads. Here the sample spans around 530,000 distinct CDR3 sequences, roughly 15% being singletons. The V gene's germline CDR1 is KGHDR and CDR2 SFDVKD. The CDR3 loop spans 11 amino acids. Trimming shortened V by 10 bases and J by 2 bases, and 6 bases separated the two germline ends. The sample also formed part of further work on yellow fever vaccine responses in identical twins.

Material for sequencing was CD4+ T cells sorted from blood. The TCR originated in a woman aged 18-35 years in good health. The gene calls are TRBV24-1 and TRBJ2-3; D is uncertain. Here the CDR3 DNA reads TGTGCCACTAGCCTCACAGATACGCAGTATTTT. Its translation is CATSLTDTQYF.